Listed below are T cell receptor beta chains from one sample, sequenced in a study of T cells in Graves' hyperthyroidism and ophthalmopathy. Via MiXCR, TCRdb re-called the multiplex PCR reads, giving one row per CDR3 protein. The sample records some 180,000 distinct CDR3 sequences, approximately 15% being singletons. Source material: blood. These receptor sequences come from a woman between 50 and 59 years old with Graves' hyperthyroidism. Both conserved end residues are part of each CDR3. The D gene is left open where the match is weak. Clone size is stated in some rows and not others, as once, few, many or a class when expanded.

V,D,J,size,CDR3,DNA
TRBV24-1,.,TRBJ2-5,.,CATSDPSTVQETQYF,TGTGCCACCAGTGATCCTTCGACGGTCCAAGAGACCCAGTACTTC
TRBV28,TRBD1,TRBJ1-2,many,CASRGTGTGTHGYTF,TGTGCCAGCAGGGGGACCGGGACAGGGACCCATGGCTACACCTTC
TRBV20-1,.,TRBJ1-1,many,CSAREWGAIVVTEAFF,TGCAGTGCTAGGGAGTGGGGGGCGATAGTGGTCACTGAAGCTTTCTTT
TRBV27,.,TRBJ1-2,few,CASSFGRAQSGYTF,TGTGCCAGCAGCTTCGGCCGGGCCCAGAGTGGCTACACCTTC
TRBV28,TRBD1,TRBJ1-5,many,CASSLGTGDQPQHF,TGTGCCAGCAGTCTCGGGACAGGGGATCAGCCCCAGCATTTT
TRBV19,.,TRBJ1-2,many,CASTRRNRQLANYGYTF,TGTGCCAGTACCCGGAGGAATCGGCAGCTCGCTAACTATGGCTACACCTTC
TRBV7-2,.,TRBJ1-1,many,CASSLAANRMSEAFF,TGTGCCAGCAGCTTAGCGGCCAACCGGATGTCTGAAGCTTTCTTT
TRBV29-1,TRBD2,TRBJ2-5,many,CSVDPGLGQETQYF,TGCAGCGTTGACCCGGGACTAGGGCAAGAGACCCAGTACTTC
TRBV7-3,.,TRBJ2-3,many,CASSYNPGLDTQYF,TGTGCCAGCAGCTACAATCCGGGATTAGATACGCAGTATTTT
TRBV7-7,.,TRBJ2-2,many,CASSFLEDGTGELFF,TGTGCTAGCAGCTTTTTGGAAGATGGCACCGGGGAGCTGTTTTTT
TRBV12-3/TRBV12-4,TRBD1,TRBJ2-5,many,CASSATGTGVTQYF,TGTGCCAGCAGTGCGACCGGGACAGGGGTGACCCAGTACTTC
TRBV7-2,.,TRBJ2-7,many,CASSFPVTEGVGDFYEQYF,TGTGCCAGCAGCTTTCCTGTGACGGAAGGGGTCGGGGACTTCTACGAGCAGTACTTC
TRBV20-1,.,TRBJ1-1,many,CSANEQGLGKAFF,TGCAGTGCTAATGAACAGGGACTGGGAAAAGCTTTCTTT
TRBV12-3/TRBV12-4,TRBD1,TRBJ2-1,many,CASSPDHGTANNEQFF,TGTGCCAGCAGCCCCGACCATGGGACAGCTAACAATGAGCAGTTCTTC
TRBV4-1,TRBD2,TRBJ2-3,.,CASSPRTSGVSTDTQYF,TGCGCCAGCAGCCCCCGGACTAGCGGGGTGAGCACAGATACGCAGTATTTT
TRBV12-3/TRBV12-4,.,TRBJ1-3,many,CASSLPVGSSGNTIYF,TGTGCCAGCAGTTTACCCGTGGGGAGCTCTGGAAACACCATATATTTT
TRBV19,.,TRBJ1-1,many,CASRRTENTEAFF,TGTGCCAGTCGACGGACAGAGAACACTGAAGCTTTCTTT
TRBV12-3/TRBV12-4,.,TRBJ2-3,many,CASSLAGTTDTQYF,TGTGCCAGCAGTTTAGCGGGGACCACAGATACGCAGTATTTT
TRBV6-1,.,TRBJ1-1,many,CASSSWTEAFF,TGTGCCAGCAGTTCGTGGACTGAAGCTTTCTTT
TRBV7-9,.,TRBJ1-4,many,CASSLGRSEKLFF,TGTGCCAGCAGCTTAGGCAGGAGTGAAAAACTGTTTTTT
TRBV4-3,.,TRBJ2-2,few,CASSQLLGGFTGELFF,TGCGCCAGCAGCCAATTGCTAGGGGGATTTACCGGGGAGCTGTTTTTT
TRBV28,.,TRBJ1-6,many,CASSLEKGGTGANSPLHF,TGTGCCAGCAGTTTAGAAAAAGGGGGAACAGGAGCGAATTCACCCCTCCACTTT